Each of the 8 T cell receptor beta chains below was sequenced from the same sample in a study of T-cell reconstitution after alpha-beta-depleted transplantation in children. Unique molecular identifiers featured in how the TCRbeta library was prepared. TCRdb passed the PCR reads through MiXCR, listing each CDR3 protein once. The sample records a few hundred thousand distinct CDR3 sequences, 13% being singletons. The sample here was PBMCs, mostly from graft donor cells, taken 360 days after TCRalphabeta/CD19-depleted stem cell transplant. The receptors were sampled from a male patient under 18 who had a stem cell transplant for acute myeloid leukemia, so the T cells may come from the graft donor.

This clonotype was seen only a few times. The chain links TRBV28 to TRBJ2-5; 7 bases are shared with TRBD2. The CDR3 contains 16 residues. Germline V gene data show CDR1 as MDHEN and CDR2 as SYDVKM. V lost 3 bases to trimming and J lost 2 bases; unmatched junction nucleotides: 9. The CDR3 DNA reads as TGTGCCAGCAGTTTTTGGGCGGGAGTTGGGCAAGAGACCCAGTACTTC. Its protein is CASSFWAGVGQETQYF.

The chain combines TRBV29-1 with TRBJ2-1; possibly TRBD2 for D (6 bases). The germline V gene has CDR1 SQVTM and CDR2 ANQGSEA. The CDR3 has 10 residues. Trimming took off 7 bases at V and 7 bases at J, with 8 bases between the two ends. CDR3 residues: CSGAGNEQFF. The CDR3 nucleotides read TGCAGCGGGGCGGGGAATGAGCAGTTCTTC.

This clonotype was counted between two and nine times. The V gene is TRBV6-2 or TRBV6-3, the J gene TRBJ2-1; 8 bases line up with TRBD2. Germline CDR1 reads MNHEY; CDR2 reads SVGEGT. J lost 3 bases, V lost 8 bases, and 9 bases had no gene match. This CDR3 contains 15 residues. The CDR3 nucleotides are TGTGCCAGCGGAAAGTCGGGACTAGTCTACAATGAGCAGTTCTTC. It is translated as CASGKSGLVYNEQFF.

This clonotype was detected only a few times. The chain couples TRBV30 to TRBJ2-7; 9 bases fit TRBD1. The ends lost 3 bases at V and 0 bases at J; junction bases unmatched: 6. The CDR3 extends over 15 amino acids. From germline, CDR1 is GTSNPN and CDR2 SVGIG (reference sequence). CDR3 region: CAWSWTTGGSYEQYF. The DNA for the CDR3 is TGTGCCTGGAGCTGGACGACAGGGGGCTCCTACGAGCAGTACTTC.

CDR3 amino acids: CSARGRGVLDGEQFF. The CDR3 nucleotides are TGCAGTGCGCGAGGGCGGGGCGTCCTCGACGGCGAGCAGTTCTTC. The chain employs TRBV20-1 and TRBJ2-1; tentative D call: TRBD2 (6 bases). The V end lost 6 bases, the J end lost 10 bases, and 25 bases lay between the germline ends. The V gene's germline CDR1 is DFQATT and CDR2 SNEGSKA (reference sequence). This CDR3 is 15 amino acids long.

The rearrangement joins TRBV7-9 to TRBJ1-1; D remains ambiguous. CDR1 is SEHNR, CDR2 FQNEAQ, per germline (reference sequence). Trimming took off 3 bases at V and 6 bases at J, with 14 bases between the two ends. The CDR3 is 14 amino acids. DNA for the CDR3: TGTGCCAGCAGCTTGAGAGAAGGTAAATCTGAAGCTTTCTTT. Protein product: CASSLREGKSEAFF.

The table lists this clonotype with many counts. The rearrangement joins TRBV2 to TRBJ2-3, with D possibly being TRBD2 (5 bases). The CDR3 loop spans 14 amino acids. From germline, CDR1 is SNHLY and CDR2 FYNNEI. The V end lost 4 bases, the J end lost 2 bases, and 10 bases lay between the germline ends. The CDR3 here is CASSVLALTDTQYF. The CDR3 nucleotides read TGTGCCAGCAGTGTATTAGCGCTCACAGATACGCAGTATTTT.

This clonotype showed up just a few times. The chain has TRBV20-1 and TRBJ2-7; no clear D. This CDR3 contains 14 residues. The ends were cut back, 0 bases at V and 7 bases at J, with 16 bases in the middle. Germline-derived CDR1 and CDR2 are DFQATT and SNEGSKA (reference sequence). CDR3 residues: CSARDLPLHYEQYF. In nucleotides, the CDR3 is TGCAGTGCTAGAGATCTCCCCCTCCATTATGAGCAGTACTTC.